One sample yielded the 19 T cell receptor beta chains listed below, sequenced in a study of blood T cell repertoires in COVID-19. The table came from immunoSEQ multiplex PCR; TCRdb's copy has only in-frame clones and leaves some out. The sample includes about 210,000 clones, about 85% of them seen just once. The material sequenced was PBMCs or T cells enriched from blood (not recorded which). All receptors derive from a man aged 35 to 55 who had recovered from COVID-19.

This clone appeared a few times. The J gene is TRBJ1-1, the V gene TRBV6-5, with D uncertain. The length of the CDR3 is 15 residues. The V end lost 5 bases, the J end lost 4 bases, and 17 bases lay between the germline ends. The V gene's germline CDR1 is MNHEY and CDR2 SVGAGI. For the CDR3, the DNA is TGTGCCAGCAGTCCCCTTGGGGAGGCGGGCACTGAAGCTTTCTTT. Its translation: CASSPLGEAGTEAFF.

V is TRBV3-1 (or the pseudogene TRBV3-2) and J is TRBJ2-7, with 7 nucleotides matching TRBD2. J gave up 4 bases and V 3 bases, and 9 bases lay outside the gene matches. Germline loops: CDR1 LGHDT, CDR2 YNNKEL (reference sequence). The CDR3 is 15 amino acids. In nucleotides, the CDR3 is TGTGCCAGCAGCCAGGGCCTACTAGCGCAATACGAGCAGTACTTC. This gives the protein CASSQGLLAQYEQYF.

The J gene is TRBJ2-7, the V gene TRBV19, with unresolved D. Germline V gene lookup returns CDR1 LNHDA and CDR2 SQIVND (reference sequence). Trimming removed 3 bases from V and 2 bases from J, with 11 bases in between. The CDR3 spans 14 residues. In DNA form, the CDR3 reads TGTGCCAGTAGTATTGCCGCGGAAACCTACGAGCAGTACTTC. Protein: CASSIAAETYEQYF.

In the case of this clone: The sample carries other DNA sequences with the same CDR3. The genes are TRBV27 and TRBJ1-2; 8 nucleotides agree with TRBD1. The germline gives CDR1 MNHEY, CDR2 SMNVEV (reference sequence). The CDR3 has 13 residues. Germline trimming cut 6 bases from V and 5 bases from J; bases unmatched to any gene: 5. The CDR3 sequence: CASSPTGGYGYTF. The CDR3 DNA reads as TGTGCCAGCAGCCCAACAGGGGGGTATGGCTACACCTTC.

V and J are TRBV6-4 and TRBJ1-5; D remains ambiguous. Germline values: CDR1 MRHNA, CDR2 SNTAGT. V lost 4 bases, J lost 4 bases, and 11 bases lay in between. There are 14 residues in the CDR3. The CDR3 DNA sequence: TGTGCCAGCAGTGTTCTACCCGGGAATCAGCCCCAGCATTTT. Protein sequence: CASSVLPGNQPQHF.

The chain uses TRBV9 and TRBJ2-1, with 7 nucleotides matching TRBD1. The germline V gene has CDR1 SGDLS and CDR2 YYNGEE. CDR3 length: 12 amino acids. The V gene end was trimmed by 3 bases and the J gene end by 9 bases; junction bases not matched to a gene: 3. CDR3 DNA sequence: TGTGCCAGCAGCGGACAGGGTAGTGAGCAGTTCTTC. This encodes CASSGQGSEQFF.

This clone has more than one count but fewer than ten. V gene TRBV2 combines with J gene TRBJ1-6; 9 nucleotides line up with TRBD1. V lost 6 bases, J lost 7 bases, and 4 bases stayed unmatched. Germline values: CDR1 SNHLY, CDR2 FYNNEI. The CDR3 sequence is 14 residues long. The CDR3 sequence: CASRGDRVNSPLHF. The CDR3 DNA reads TGTGCCAGCAGGGGGGACAGGGTCAATTCACCCCTCCACTTT.

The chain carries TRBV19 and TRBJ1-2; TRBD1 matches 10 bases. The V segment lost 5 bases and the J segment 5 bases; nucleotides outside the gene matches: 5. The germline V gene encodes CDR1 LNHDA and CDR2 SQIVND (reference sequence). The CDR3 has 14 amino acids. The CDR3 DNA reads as TGTGCCAGTAGTGACCCGGGACAGGGGTATGGCTACACCTTC. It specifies CASSDPGQGYGYTF.

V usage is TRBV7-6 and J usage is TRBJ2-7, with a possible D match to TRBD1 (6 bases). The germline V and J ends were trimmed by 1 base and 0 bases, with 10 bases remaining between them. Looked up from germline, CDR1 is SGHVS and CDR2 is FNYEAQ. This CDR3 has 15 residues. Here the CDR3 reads CASSLGGQSSYEQYF. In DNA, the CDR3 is TGTGCCAGCAGCTTAGGCGGACAGAGCTCCTACGAGCAGTACTTC.

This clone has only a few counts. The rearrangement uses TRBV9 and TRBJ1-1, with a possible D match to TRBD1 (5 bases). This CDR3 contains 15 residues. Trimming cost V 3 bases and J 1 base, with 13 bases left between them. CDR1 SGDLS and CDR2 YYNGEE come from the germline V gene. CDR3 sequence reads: CASSAPKTENTEAFF. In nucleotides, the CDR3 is TGTGCCAGCAGCGCCCCAAAGACAGAGAACACTGAAGCTTTCTTT.

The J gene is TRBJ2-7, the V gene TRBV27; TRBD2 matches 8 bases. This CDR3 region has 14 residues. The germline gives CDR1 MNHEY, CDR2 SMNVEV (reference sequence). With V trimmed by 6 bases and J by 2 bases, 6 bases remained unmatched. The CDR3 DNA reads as TGTGCCAGCAGCGCCTTTAGCGGGGCCTACGAGCAGTACTTC. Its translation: CASSAFSGAYEQYF.

CDR3 DNA: TGCGCCAGCAGCTTGGGTCCAGGGTCTAATGAAAAACTGTTTTTT. Its translation is CASSLGPGSNEKLFF. This chain connects TRBV5-1 to TRBJ1-4; tentatively, D is TRBD1 (5 bases). The CDR3 loop spans 15 amino acids. Trimming left V 0 bases short and J 3 bases short, with 9 bases between. Germline V gives CDR1 SGHRS, CDR2 YFSETQ.

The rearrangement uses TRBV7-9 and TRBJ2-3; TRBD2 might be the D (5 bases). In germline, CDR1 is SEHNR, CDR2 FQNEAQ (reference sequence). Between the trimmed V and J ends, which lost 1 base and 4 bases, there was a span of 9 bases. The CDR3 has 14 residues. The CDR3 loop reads CASSLDPSSDTQYF. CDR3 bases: TGTGCCAGCAGCTTAGACCCTAGCTCAGATACGCAGTATTTT.

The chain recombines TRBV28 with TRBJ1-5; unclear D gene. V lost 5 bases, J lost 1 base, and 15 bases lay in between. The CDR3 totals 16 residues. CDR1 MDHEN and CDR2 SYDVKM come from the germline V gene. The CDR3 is CASSLPGRGSNQPQHF. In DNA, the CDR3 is TGTGCCAGCAGTCTCCCGGGTCGGGGAAGCAATCAGCCCCAGCATTTT.

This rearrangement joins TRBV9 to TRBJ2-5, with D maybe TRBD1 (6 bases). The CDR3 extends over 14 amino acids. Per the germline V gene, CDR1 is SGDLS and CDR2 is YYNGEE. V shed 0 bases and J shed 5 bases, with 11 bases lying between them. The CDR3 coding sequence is TGTGCCAGCAGCGTAGCAGGGGCTGTCGAGACCCAGTACTTC. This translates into CASSVAGAVETQYF.

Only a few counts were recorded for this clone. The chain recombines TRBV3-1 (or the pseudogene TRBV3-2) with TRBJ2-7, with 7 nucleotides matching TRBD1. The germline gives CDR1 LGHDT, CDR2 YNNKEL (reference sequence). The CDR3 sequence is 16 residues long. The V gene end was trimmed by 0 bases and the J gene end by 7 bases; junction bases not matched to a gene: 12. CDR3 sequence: CASSQERGGRWREQYF. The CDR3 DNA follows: TGTGCCAGCAGCCAAGAACGAGGGGGCAGGTGGCGAGAGCAGTACTTC.

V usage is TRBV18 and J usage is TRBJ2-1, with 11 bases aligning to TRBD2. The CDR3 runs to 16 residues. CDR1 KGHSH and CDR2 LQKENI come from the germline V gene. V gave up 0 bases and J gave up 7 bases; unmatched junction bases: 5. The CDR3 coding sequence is TGTGCCAGCTCACCACCGGGTAGCGGGAGGGTGAATGAGCAGTTCTTC. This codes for CASSPPGSGRVNEQFF.

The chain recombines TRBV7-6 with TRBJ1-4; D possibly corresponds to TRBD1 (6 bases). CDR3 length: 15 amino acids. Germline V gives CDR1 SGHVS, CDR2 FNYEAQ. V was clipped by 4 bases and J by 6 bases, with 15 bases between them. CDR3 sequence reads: CASSYLPAGDEKLFF. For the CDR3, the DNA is TGTGCCAGCAGCTACCTTCCGGCAGGGGATGAAAAACTGTTTTTT.

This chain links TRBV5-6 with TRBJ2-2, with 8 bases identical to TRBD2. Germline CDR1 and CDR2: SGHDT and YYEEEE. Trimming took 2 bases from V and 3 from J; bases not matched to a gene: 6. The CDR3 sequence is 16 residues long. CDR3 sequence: CASSLPGRGDTGELFF. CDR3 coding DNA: TGTGCCAGCAGCTTACCCGGGAGGGGGGACACCGGGGAGCTGTTTTTT.